The 4 T cell receptor beta chains below come from one sample, sequenced in a study of T cell responses to AZD1222 COVID-19 vaccine. Assay used: immunoSEQ multiplex PCR; TCRdb lists only in-frame clones, some missing. Of more than 95,000 clones listed, approximately 90% are singletons. The sequences come from peripheral blood, collected on day 0 of AZD1222 vaccination. These receptors were taken from an adult in good health.

V is TRBV27 and J is TRBJ1-3; tentative D call: TRBD1 (5 bases). This CDR3 has 15 residues. The V gene lost 5 bases and the J gene lost 8 bases, with 19 bases spanning the gap. Germline V gene lookup returns CDR1 MNHEY and CDR2 SMNVEV (reference sequence). The CDR3 nucleotides are TGTGCCAGCAGTACCCAGGGTGCAGTTGGGGACACCATATATTTT. It yields the protein CASSTQGAVGDTIYF.

The V call is TRBV24-1, the J call TRBJ2-1, with D possibly being TRBD2 (6 bases). CDR1 KGHDR and CDR2 SFDVKD come from the germline V gene. The CDR3 loop spans 15 amino acids. With 4 bases removed from V and 8 bases from J, the gap between germline ends came to 17 bases. The CDR3 coding sequence is TGTGCCACCAGTGACCCACGACTAGGGGCGGATGAGCAGTTCTTC. It specifies CATSDPRLGADEQFF.

CDR3 bases: TGTGCCAGCAGCTTACAGGGACAGGGAAGCGGGGCCAACGTCCTGACTTTC. It yields the protein CASSLQGQGSGANVLTF. This rearrangement joins TRBV7-3 to TRBJ2-6, with 9 positions matching TRBD1. CDR1 is SGHTA, CDR2 FQGTGA, per germline. CDR3 length: 17 amino acids. V trimming: 2 bases; J trimming: 4 bases; junction bases outside the gene matches: 6.

Here the CDR3 reads CASSPTSGSGDTQYF. DNA of the CDR3: TGTGCCAGCAGCCCGACTAGCGGTTCGGGAGATACGCAGTATTTT. The genes are TRBV3-1 (or the pseudogene TRBV3-2) and TRBJ2-3; 9 bases align to TRBD2. J gave up 5 bases and V 4 bases, and 7 bases lay outside the gene matches. There are 15 residues in the CDR3. From germline, CDR1 is LGHDT and CDR2 YNNKEL (reference sequence).